This T cell receptor (beta chain) was observed in a study of cytomegalovirus exposure and HLA in healthy donors. Study observations and caveats: A missense DCLRE1C variant was associated with V- and J-gene trimming of TCR beta chains in a later analysis, and an independent cohort replicated the association.

Researchers ran the PCR with 60 Vbeta and 13 Jbeta primers. Here immunoSEQ multiplex PCR was the method, and the copy in TCRdb shows in-frame clones only, minus some. Among about 160,000 clones listed, 75% to 85% were seen once. This clone appeared a few times. Its specificity is unknown. Trimming removed 8 bases from V and 0 bases from J, with 13 bases in between. The CDR3 is made up of 14 amino acids. From germline, CDR1 is MNHNS and CDR2 SASEGT. The specimen was PBMCs. This receptor was taken from a female donor in good health and CMV-seronegative. The chain carries TRBV6-1 and TRBJ1-2; D is unresolved. DNA for the CDR3: TGTGCCAGCCTACCCCCGGGTCCTAACTATGGCTACACCTTC. This codes for CASLPPGPNYGYTF.